These 26 T cell receptor beta chains were sequenced from one sample in a study of T cell responses to AZD1222 COVID-19 vaccine. Data came from immunoSEQ multiplex PCR; TCRdb stores just in-frame clones and leaves some out. Of about 110,000 clones listed, about 87% are singletons. This material consisted of peripheral blood, taken 28 days after the second AZD1222 dose. The receptor set was obtained from an adult who received the AZD1222 COVID-19 vaccine.

The V call is TRBV29-1, the J call TRBJ1-1, with D unclear. Germline assignment: CDR1 SQVTM and CDR2 ANQGSEA. There are 13 residues in the CDR3. Trimming pared 0 bases from V and 1 base from J, leaving 6 bases between. The CDR3 region is CSVEERQNTEAFF. The DNA of the CDR3 is TGCAGCGTTGAAGAAAGGCAGAACACTGAAGCTTTCTTT.

As DNA, the CDR3 is TGTGCCAGCAGTGGCGGGCCTTTTAATGAGCAGTTCTTC. This sequence encodes CASSGGPFNEQFF. V is TRBV2 and J is TRBJ2-1; D may be TRBD2 (5 bases). CDR1 and CDR2 from the germline V gene are SNHLY and FYNNEI. With 4 bases removed from V and 7 bases from J, the gap between germline ends came to 11 bases. The CDR3 length is 13 residues.

This chain links TRBV3-1 (or the pseudogene TRBV3-2) with TRBJ1-2; 9 bases match TRBD1. Germline CDR1 and CDR2: LGHDT and YNNKEL (reference sequence). Germline trimming cut 0 bases from V and 7 bases from J; bases unmatched to any gene: 9. The CDR3 runs to 16 residues. CDR3 in amino acids: CASSQEGGTGMIGYTF. The CDR3 nucleotides read TGTGCCAGCAGCCAAGAAGGAGGGACAGGGATGATTGGCTACACCTTC.

The gene calls are TRBV7-8 and TRBJ2-7; perhaps TRBD1 as D (6 bases). V gave up 2 bases and J gave up 6 bases, with 14 bases separating them. Germline CDR1 reads SGHVS; CDR2 reads FQNEAQ. This CDR3 has 14 residues. CDR3 nucleotide sequence: TGTGCCAGCAGCTTAAGCAGGGGTATCGTCGAGCAGTACTTC. Translating it yields CASSLSRGIVEQYF.

CDR3 region: CASSKVILRPGGDQPQHF. The CDR3 region has the DNA TGTGCCAGCAGCAAAGTCATTCTTCGTCCAGGGGGCGATCAGCCCCAGCATTTT. This chain joins TRBV21-1 and TRBJ1-5; the table's D call, TRBD1, has no DNA check behind it. TRBV21-1 constitutes a pseudogene. This CDR3 spans 18 amino acids.

This chain joins TRBV6-2 or TRBV6-3 and TRBJ2-3; no definite D call. CDR1 is MNHEY and CDR2 is SVGEGT in the germline V gene. The V and J ends lost 2 bases and 6 bases respectively, with 0 bases between them. The CDR3 is 10 amino acids. CDR3 coding DNA: TGTGCCAGCAGTTACGATACGCAGTATTTT. Its protein is CASSYDTQYF.

The chain is built from TRBV7-9 and TRBJ1-1, with TRBD1 matching over 8 bases. After removal of 2 bases from V and 1 base from J, the junction contained 3 bases not matched to a gene. The CDR3 spans 15 residues. CDR1 and CDR2 from the germline V gene are SEHNR and FQNEAQ (reference sequence). Here the CDR3 reads CASSLYGTGNTEAFF. CDR3 sequence (DNA): TGTGCCAGCAGCTTATACGGGACAGGGAACACTGAAGCTTTCTTT.

This rearrangement joins TRBV24-1 to TRBJ2-2; TRBD2 matches at 13 bases. Trimming took 4 bases from V and 5 from J; bases not matched to a gene: 3. Germline V gene data show CDR1 as KGHDR and CDR2 as SFDVKD. The CDR3 spans 16 residues. Here the CDR3 DNA reads TGTGCCACCAGTGACCCGACTAGCGGGAGGACCGGGGAGCTGTTTTTT. It encodes CATSDPTSGRTGELFF.

On this clone itself: This CDR3 is also generated by other DNA sequences in the sample. The chain couples TRBV5-1 to TRBJ1-2; tentative D call: TRBD1 (5 bases). CDR3 length: 13 amino acids. Looked up from germline, CDR1 is SGHRS and CDR2 is YFSETQ. V was cut by 0 bases and J by 6 bases, with 9 bases left in between. The CDR3 spells CASSLAGRDGYTF. The CDR3 coding sequence is TGCGCCAGCAGCTTGGCAGGGCGGGATGGCTACACCTTC.

Only one count was recorded for this clone. The V gene is TRBV19, the J gene TRBJ1-1; no definite D call. Germline assignment: CDR1 LNHDA and CDR2 SQIVND (reference sequence). V was clipped by 8 bases and J by 3 bases, with 4 bases between them. The length of the CDR3 is 10 residues. The CDR3 DNA is TGTGCCAGTGGGTACACTGAAGCTTTCTTT. It specifies CASGYTEAFF.

The chain couples TRBV30 to TRBJ2-7; 8 bases align to TRBD2. The V gene's germline CDR1 is GTSNPN and CDR2 SVGIG (reference sequence). With 0 bases clipped from V and 2 bases from J, the junction kept 6 bases outside the gene matches. The CDR3 consists of 15 residues. CDR3 sequence reads: CAWSVNAGGAYEQYF. In nucleotides, the CDR3 is TGTGCCTGGAGTGTTAACGCGGGAGGCGCCTACGAGCAGTACTTC. The whole variable domain, filled in from reference TRBV30 and TRBJ2-7, reads SQTIHQWPATLVQPVGSPLSLECTVEGTSNPNLYWYRQAAGRGLQLLFYSVGIGQISSEVPQNLSASRPQDRQFILSSKKLLLSDSGFYLCAWSVNAGGAYEQYFGPGTRLTVT.

The chain links TRBV19 to TRBJ1-2; D not resolved. The CDR3 totals 13 residues. Germline CDR1 LNHDA, CDR2 SQIVND (reference sequence). The germline V and J ends were trimmed by 6 bases and 3 bases, with 11 bases remaining between them. As DNA, the CDR3 is TGTGCCAGTAGGATCGTTGGTGACTATGGCTACACCTTC. The encoded protein is CASRIVGDYGYTF.

In this sample, this clone turned up once. This chain connects TRBV7-9 to TRBJ2-1, with D unclear. Per the germline V gene, CDR1 is SEHNR and CDR2 is FQNEAQ (reference sequence). V was cut by 0 bases and J by 4 bases, with 10 bases left in between. The CDR3 totals 15 residues. This chain's CDR3 is CASSLASPEYNEQFF. The DNA for the CDR3 is TGTGCCAGCAGCTTAGCCTCCCCAGAGTACAATGAGCAGTTCTTC.

The chain carries TRBV5-4 and TRBJ2-2; D possibly corresponds to TRBD1 (5 bases). The germline V gene has CDR1 SGHNT and CDR2 YYREEE (reference sequence). The V end lost 4 bases, the J end lost 5 bases, and 18 bases lay between the germline ends. The CDR3 runs 16 residues. CDR3 nucleotide sequence: TGTGCCAGCAGCCCCTGGGGCAGGCTCCGGACCGGGGAGCTGTTTTTT. It codes for CASSPWGRLRTGELFF.

This clone was seen just once. The chain joins TRBV4-2 to TRBJ2-1; D remains ambiguous. The germline V gene has CDR1 LGHNA and CDR2 YNFKEQ. Between the trimmed V and J ends, which lost 0 bases and 11 bases, there was a span of 11 bases. The CDR3 runs 13 residues. The CDR3 sequence: CASSQDRNLKQFF. CDR3 coding DNA: TGTGCCAGCAGCCAAGATCGGAACCTGAAGCAGTTCTTC.

The CDR3 DNA is TGTGCCAGCAGCTCCAGGGGGCCCTCTGGAAACACCATATATTTT. Translating gives CASSSRGPSGNTIYF. The genes are TRBV27 and TRBJ1-3; 8 nucleotides agree with TRBD1. The CDR3 covers 15 residues. Trimming took 6 bases from V and 0 from J; bases not matched to a gene: 4. Germline CDR1 is MNHEY and CDR2 is SMNVEV (reference sequence).

This chain links TRBV10-1 with TRBJ1-5, with D unclear. V was clipped by 10 bases and J by 6 bases, with 4 bases between them. Germline CDR1 reads WNHNN; CDR2 reads SYGVQD (reference sequence). The CDR3 contains 9 residues. CDR3 coding DNA: TGCGCCACTGGTCAGCCCCAGCATTTT. This encodes CATGQPQHF.

J is TRBJ2-1 and V is TRBV7-8; no clear D. Germline V gene lookup returns CDR1 SGHVS and CDR2 FQNEAQ. The CDR3 extends over 15 amino acids. Trimming shortened V by 0 bases and J by 0 bases, and 6 bases separated the two germline ends. DNA for the CDR3: TGTGCCAGCAGCTTAGCAGCGTACTCCTACAATGAGCAGTTCTTC. Its protein is CASSLAAYSYNEQFF.

The chain combines TRBV6-1 with TRBJ1-6; no clear D. CDR1 and CDR2 (germline): MNHNS, SASEGT. Trimming pared 2 bases from V and 3 bases from J, leaving 11 bases between. The CDR3 is 16 residues long. For the CDR3, the DNA is TGTGCCAGCAGTGAATTGGCGAAGGGCTATAATTCACCCCTCCACTTT. Amino acid sequence: CASSELAKGYNSPLHF.

The V call is TRBV19, the J call TRBJ1-6; 7 positions match TRBD1. V shed 9 bases and J 7 bases; nucleotides not matched to a gene: 3. Germline CDR1 LNHDA, CDR2 SQIVND (reference sequence). The CDR3 is 12 amino acids. CDR3 nucleotide sequence: TGTGCCAGCCAGGGGGAGAATTCACCCCTCCACTTT. Its protein is CASQGENSPLHF.

The chain links TRBV7-9 to TRBJ2-3; 9 nucleotides align to TRBD1. With 5 bases clipped from V and 10 bases from J, the junction kept 13 bases outside the gene matches. The germline gives CDR1 SEHNR, CDR2 FQNEAQ (reference sequence). CDR3 length: 15 amino acids. CDR3 coding DNA: TGTGCCAGCAGCCCCCGGGACAGGGCGCCCGATGCGCAGTATTTT. It translates to CASSPRDRAPDAQYF.

This chain joins TRBV9 and TRBJ2-5; 9 positions match TRBD1. V shed 1 base, J shed 2 bases, and the junction held 6 bases outside the gene matches. This CDR3 comprises 16 residues. CDR1 and CDR2 (germline): SGDLS, YYNGEE. The CDR3 loop is CASSVRGTGRQETQYF. The CDR3 DNA reads TGTGCCAGCAGCGTAAGGGGGACAGGGCGGCAAGAGACCCAGTACTTC.

This sequence joins TRBV6-4 and TRBJ1-1; D possibly corresponds to TRBD1 (5 bases). The V gene lost 4 bases and the J gene lost 3 bases, with 12 bases spanning the gap. The CDR3 length is 14 residues. The V gene's germline CDR1 is MRHNA and CDR2 SNTAGT. In nucleotides, the CDR3 is TGTGCCAGCAGTGCTCAAGGGGCGGACACTGAAGCTTTCTTT. As protein: CASSAQGADTEAFF.

The rearrangement uses TRBV3-1 (or the pseudogene TRBV3-2) and TRBJ2-1; 8 bases are shared with TRBD2. V was pared by 4 bases and J by 1 base, with 3 bases of the junction left unmatched. Germline-derived CDR1 and CDR2 are LGHDT and YNNKEL (reference sequence). The length of the CDR3 is 15 residues. This CDR3 is CASSPVAGSYNEQFF. For the CDR3, the DNA is TGTGCCAGCAGCCCAGTAGCGGGATCCTACAATGAGCAGTTCTTC.

The chain joins TRBV7-8 to TRBJ1-2; TRBD1 might be the D (6 bases). V dropped 2 bases and J dropped 8 bases, with 12 bases sitting between them. The CDR3 sequence is 13 residues long. Germline CDR1 SGHVS, CDR2 FQNEAQ. Here the CDR3 reads CASSLSRGEGYTF. The DNA for the CDR3 is TGTGCCAGCAGCTTAAGCAGGGGCGAAGGCTACACCTTC.

The table lists this clone with a few counts. Other nucleotide sequences from this sample produce the same CDR3. The CDR3 bases are TGTGCCAGCAGCTTGGGCCGACTCTATGGCTACACCTTC. It specifies CASSLGRLYGYTF. This sequence joins TRBV11-2 and TRBJ1-2; D is ambiguous. The germline gives CDR1 SGHAT, CDR2 FQNNGV. This CDR3 has 13 residues. V was cut by 3 bases and J by 4 bases, with 9 bases left in between.